These 9 T cell receptor beta chains came from one sample sequenced in a study of T cell repertoires in cytomegalovirus infection. Using its own MiXCR run on the reads, TCRdb lists one record per CDR3 protein. The profile covers about 490,000 distinct CDR3 sequences, with around 27% appearing a single time and roughly 13% taken by the ten largest. What was sequenced was PBMCs. These TCRs come from a human donor in good health (CMV status not recorded). Some clones in this sample may be carry-over from other donors' samples.

The chain links TRBV4-1 to TRBJ1-1; 9 bases fit TRBD1. Trimming cost V 1 base and J 11 bases; bases outside gene matches: 8. From germline, CDR1 is MGHRA and CDR2 YSYEKL. The CDR3 covers 14 residues. The CDR3 region has the DNA TGCGCCAGCAGCCAAGGACAGGGGGACAGGGATGCTTTCTTT. Amino acid sequence: CASSQGQGDRDAFF.

This clonotype has more than one count but fewer than ten. The gene calls are TRBV12-3 or TRBV12-4 and TRBJ2-5; D tentatively reads TRBD1 or TRBD2 (5 bases each). This CDR3 spans 14 amino acids. Deletions cut 6 bases from V and 2 bases from J, with 13 bases between. The CDR3 sequence: CASRTGAGQETQYF. CDR3 DNA: TGTGCCAGCAGGACCGGGGCAGGGCAAGAGACCCAGTACTTC.

The table lists this clonotype with a few counts. This chain links TRBV11-2 with TRBJ1-2, with no clear D. The CDR3 spans 12 residues. Trimming took off 8 bases at V and 3 bases at J, with 10 bases between the two ends. Per the germline V gene, CDR1 is SGHAT and CDR2 is FQNNGV. CDR3 residues: CASGASDYGYTF. Written as DNA, the CDR3 is TGTGCCAGCGGTGCCTCTGACTATGGCTACACCTTC.

This clonotype was counted between two and nine times. This chain connects TRBV7-9 to TRBJ2-1; 8 bases match TRBD2. J was trimmed by 12 bases and V by 4 bases; bases with no gene match: 20. This CDR3 comprises 17 residues. Germline-derived CDR1 and CDR2 are SEHNR and FQNEAQ (reference sequence). The CDR3 DNA reads TGTGCCAGCAGCTCGGGGTTGGGGGGCGGGAGGCCCCGTTGGCAGTTCTTC. Its protein product is CASSSGLGGGRPRWQFF.

Regarding this clonotype: Likely a read error: the CDR3 ends without its conserved phenylalanine or tryptophan. The rearrangement joins TRBV6-8 to TRBJ2-2; the match to TRBD2 covers 8 bases. Germline CDR1 is MNHGY and CDR2 is SAAAGT. The V gene end was trimmed by 2 bases and the J gene end by 6 bases; junction bases not matched to a gene: 8. This CDR3 is built from 16 residues. CDR3 bases: TGTGCCAGCAGTTACCTCCGGACTAGCCTGGCCGGGGAGCTGTTTGTT. Translated: CASSYLRTSLAGELFV.

This clonotype occurred a few times. This sequence joins TRBV7-9 and TRBJ2-7, with TRBD2 identical over 10 bases. Germline V gene data show CDR1 as SEHNR and CDR2 as FQNEAQ (reference sequence). The CDR3 length is 14 residues. Trimming removed 3 bases from V and 4 bases from J; junction bases left unmatched: 3. CDR3 in amino acids: CASSFMTSGYEQYF. Written as DNA, the CDR3 is TGTGCCAGCAGCTTTATGACTAGCGGGTACGAGCAGTACTTC.

This chain connects TRBV27 to TRBJ2-5; D is unclear. This CDR3 spans 17 amino acids. The germline V gene encodes CDR1 MNHEY and CDR2 SMNVEV (reference sequence). The V and J ends lost 0 bases and 5 bases respectively, with 19 bases between them. The CDR3 sequence: CASSLSSVLGRPETQYF. The CDR3 region has the DNA TGTGCCAGCAGTTTATCTTCTGTTCTAGGACGCCCCGAGACCCAGTACTTC.

The sample holds a few counts of this clonotype. CDR3 in amino acids: CASGLRGNEQFF. CDR3 sequence (DNA): TGTGCTAGTGGTTTGCGAGGCAATGAGCAGTTCTTC. The chain employs TRBV12-5 and TRBJ2-1; no definite D call. Germline V gene sequence: CDR1 LGHNT, CDR2 FRNRAP. The CDR3 is made up of 12 amino acids. The germline V and J ends were trimmed by 2 bases and 6 bases, with 5 bases remaining between them.

This clonotype has more than one count but fewer than ten. The rearrangement uses TRBV6-2 or TRBV6-3 and TRBJ2-1; 7 bases are shared with TRBD2. CDR1 is MNHEY and CDR2 is SVGEGT in the germline V gene. The V gene end was trimmed by 2 bases and the J gene end by 13 bases; junction bases not matched to a gene: 8. The CDR3 spans 13 residues. The CDR3 DNA sequence: TGTGCCAGCAGTTACCAACTAGCGCTAAGTCAGTTCTTC. This gives the protein CASSYQLALSQFF.